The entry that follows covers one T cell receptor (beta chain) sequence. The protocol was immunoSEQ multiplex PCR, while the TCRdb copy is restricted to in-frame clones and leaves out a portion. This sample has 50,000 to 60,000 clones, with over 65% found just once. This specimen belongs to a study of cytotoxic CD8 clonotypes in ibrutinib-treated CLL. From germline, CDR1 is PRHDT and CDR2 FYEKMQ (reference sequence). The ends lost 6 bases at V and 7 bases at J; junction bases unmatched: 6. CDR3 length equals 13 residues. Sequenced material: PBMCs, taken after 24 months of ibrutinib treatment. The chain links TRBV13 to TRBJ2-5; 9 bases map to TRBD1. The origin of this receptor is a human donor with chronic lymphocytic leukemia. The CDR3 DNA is TGTGCCAGCAGTCAGGACAGGGGTAGGACCCAGTACTTC. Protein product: CASSQDRGRTQYF.